This T cell receptor (beta chain) was recovered during a study of vaccination effects on CD4 cells after COVID-19. About the study: Post-vaccine specimens arrived a median 72 days past the second dose. They grew a few million PBMC in each well, adding 8.5 to 10 IU/ml IL-2 and 8 to 10 ug/ml peptides.

Worth noting for this clone: As yet, its antigen is unknown.

Overall study results and limits: Marked clonal contraction was seen late after vaccination (in both infection- and vaccine-induced clones).

Sequencing was performed with immunoSEQ multiplex PCR; in TCRdb, only in-frame clones are kept and a portion is missing. The table has 60,000 to 80,000 clones, around 70% seen once. After around nine days in culture, the CD4+ T cells were isolated. Participants were given two doses of BNT162b2 or mRNA-1273 vaccine. The sample consisted of CD4+ T cells from PBMCs cultured without peptide, taken after COVID-19 vaccination. The TCR comes from a human donor who received a COVID-19 vaccine.

The CDR3, as DNA: TGCGCCAGCAGCCAAAGGGTACAGGGCTACCAGCCCCAGCATTTT. Its translation is CASSQRVQGYQPQHF. This chain links TRBV4-1 with TRBJ1-5; D is perhaps TRBD1 (6 bases). The CDR3 is 15 residues long. Trimming removed 2 bases at V and 7 bases at J, with 15 bases between. CDR1 is MGHRA, CDR2 YSYEKL, per germline.